This TCR beta chain is drawn from a study of CD8+CD57+ T cells in acquired aplastic anemia. About the study: An average of 3.2 ug of DNA was obtained from sorted CD4+ and CD8+ cells. Overall study results and limits: Patients and controls had in common approximately 29 CD8+ CDR3 sequences. Patient and control CD8+ Simpson's diversity was not significantly different.

TCR beta VDJ and CDR3 profiles were obtained from a genomic DNA template. MiXCR, run by TCRdb on the reads, gives a single entry per CDR3 protein. The sample yields approximately 270,000 distinct CDR3 sequences, 45% to 70% seen once. A note on this clonotype: What it recognizes is unknown. One junction end does not reproduce the germline sequence, and a read error may be involved.

Material: sorted CD4+, CD8+, or CD8+CD57+ T cells (not recorded which) from PBMCs. The receptor was derived from a human donor with severe aplastic anemia or a healthy control (not recorded which).

CDR3 DNA sequence: TGCGCCAGCAGCCAAGAAGATAGGACAGATACGCAGTATTTT. Encoded protein: CASSQEDRTDTQYF. The J gene is TRBJ2-3, the V gene TRBV7-2; unclear D gene. The CDR3 length is 14 residues. Germline CDR1 and CDR2: SGHTA and FQGNSA.